The 21 T cell receptor beta chains below all came from one sample that was sequenced in a study of control samples from healthy donors and cancer patients. Data came from immunoSEQ multiplex PCR; TCRdb stores just in-frame clones and leaves some out. Of under 200,000 clones in the sample, 91% are singletons; the top ten hold about 1.6%. The sample was blood. Every receptor here comes from a woman aged 30 to 39 in good health.

This chain uses TRBV4-2 with TRBJ1-2; 10 nucleotides line up with TRBD1. The CDR3 length is 13 residues. Germline V gene lookup returns CDR1 LGHNA and CDR2 YNFKEQ. The junction had 2 bases not matched to a gene; V was cut back by 4 bases and J by 6 bases. The CDR3 loop reads CASSPTGGNGYTF. CDR3 nucleotide sequence: TGTGCCAGCAGCCCGACAGGGGGCAATGGCTACACCTTC.

The rearrangement joins TRBV28 to TRBJ2-3; 7 bases match TRBD1. The germline V gene has CDR1 MDHEN and CDR2 SYDVKM. V lost 5 bases, J lost 4 bases, and 0 bases stayed unmatched. The CDR3 contains 12 residues. CDR3 protein: CASSQGADTQYF. The CDR3 nucleotides read TGTGCCAGCAGTCAGGGGGCAGATACGCAGTATTTT.

Turning to this clone: In the same sample, other DNA sequences code for this CDR3. V gene TRBV4-3 combines with J gene TRBJ1-1; D unclear. V lost 0 bases, J lost 1 base, and 3 bases lay in between. Looked up from germline, CDR1 is LGHNA and CDR2 is YSLEER. CDR3 length: 13 amino acids. CDR3 sequence: CASSQDRNTEAFF. The CDR3 DNA reads as TGCGCCAGCAGCCAAGACAGGAACACTGAAGCTTTCTTT.

This clone was recorded only once. V gene TRBV7-3 combines with J gene TRBJ2-2; 8 positions agree with TRBD1. The CDR3 runs to 15 residues. V was pared by 1 base and J by 7 bases, with 5 bases of the junction left unmatched. CDR1 SGHTA and CDR2 FQGTGA come from the germline V gene. CDR3 DNA sequence: TGTGCCAGCAGCTTAAGGCAGGGGGCGGTCGGGGAGCTGTTTTTT. Encoded protein: CASSLRQGAVGELFF.

This chain connects TRBV5-6 to TRBJ2-2, with a tentative D call TRBD1 (6 bases). The germline V and J ends were trimmed by 0 bases and 3 bases, with 9 bases remaining between them. Germline V gene data show CDR1 as SGHDT and CDR2 as YYEEEE. The CDR3 sequence is 15 residues long. The CDR3 is CASSLAGADTGELFF. The CDR3 DNA is TGTGCCAGCAGCTTGGCAGGGGCTGACACCGGGGAGCTGTTTTTT.

The chain uses TRBV18 and TRBJ1-4; D gene ambiguous. CDR1 KGHSH and CDR2 LQKENI come from the germline V gene. Trimming cost V 5 bases and J 0 bases, with 10 bases left between them. This CDR3 has 15 amino acids. As DNA, the CDR3 is TGTGCCAGCTCAACGGGAAGCGCAACTAATGAAAAACTGTTTTTT. Protein: CASSTGSATNEKLFF.

V usage is TRBV27 and J usage is TRBJ1-1, with 8 bases matching TRBD1. This CDR3 spans 13 amino acids. J gave up 4 bases and V 3 bases, and 1 base lay outside the gene matches. Germline lookup yields CDR1 MNHEY and CDR2 SMNVEV (reference sequence). DNA for the CDR3: TGTGCCAGCAGTTTGACAGGGGTCACTGAAGCTTTCTTT. Translating gives CASSLTGVTEAFF.

This chain connects TRBV6-5 to TRBJ1-1, with TRBD1 as a possible D gene (5 bases). The ends were cut back, 8 bases at V and 0 bases at J, with 10 bases in the middle. Germline V gene lookup returns CDR1 MNHEY and CDR2 SVGAGI. The CDR3 has 13 residues. CDR3 loop: CASHPGMNTEAFF. The CDR3 nucleotides read TGTGCCAGCCACCCAGGGATGAACACTGAAGCTTTCTTT.

The chain employs TRBV12-2 and TRBJ2-3; TRBD2 reflects the table's D call only, with no check against the DNA. TRBV12-2 is a listed pseudogene. The CDR3 sequence is 16 residues long. The CDR3 loop reads CASRRGLAGVTDTQYF. CDR3 DNA: TGTGCAAGTCGTCGGGGACTAGCGGGGGTCACAGATACGCAGTATTTT.

The chain couples TRBV4-3 to TRBJ1-3; 9 bases align to TRBD1. V gave up 2 bases and J gave up 2 bases; unmatched junction bases: 4. Germline V gene data show CDR1 as LGHNA and CDR2 as YSLEER. This CDR3 contains 16 residues. CDR3 protein: CASSQRTGGPGNTIYF. The CDR3 nucleotides are TGCGCCAGCAGCCAACGTACAGGGGGCCCTGGAAACACCATATATTTT.

This chain joins TRBV28 and TRBJ2-7; 8 bases fit TRBD1. The J segment lost 3 bases and the V segment lost 5 bases, leaving 12 bases of the junction unmatched. The germline V gene encodes CDR1 MDHEN and CDR2 SYDVKM. The CDR3 contains 16 residues. This CDR3 reads CASSRNQGAASYEQYF. In DNA form, the CDR3 reads TGTGCCAGCAGTAGAAACCAGGGGGCGGCTAGCTACGAGCAGTACTTC.

J is TRBJ2-2 and V is TRBV13, with a weak D call TRBD1 (6 bases). The CDR3 totals 12 residues. The germline V gene has CDR1 PRHDT and CDR2 FYEKMQ (reference sequence). Trimming left V 4 bases short and J 6 bases short, with 6 bases between. The CDR3 spells CASSYRAGELFF. The CDR3, as DNA: TGTGCCAGCAGCTACAGGGCCGGGGAGCTGTTTTTT.

The V call is TRBV11-3, the J call TRBJ2-7; 7 nucleotides match TRBD1. CDR3 size: 13 residues. The junction had 1 base not matched to a gene; V was cut back by 2 bases and J by 3 bases. The germline CDR1 and CDR2 sequences are SGHNT and YENEEA. Written as DNA, the CDR3 is TGTGCCAGCAGCTTACAGGGGGTCTACGAGCAGTACTTC. Translating gives CASSLQGVYEQYF.

J is TRBJ2-5 and V is TRBV7-9; D is perhaps TRBD1 or TRBD2 (5 bases each). The V gene lost 3 bases and the J gene lost 2 bases, with 7 bases spanning the gap. CDR1 and CDR2 (germline): SEHNR, FQNEAQ (reference sequence). The CDR3 extends over 13 amino acids. The CDR3 protein is CASSLGRQETQYF. CDR3 in DNA: TGTGCCAGCAGCTTGGGACGGCAAGAGACCCAGTACTTC.

The J gene is TRBJ2-2, the V gene TRBV19; D uncertain. There are 16 residues in the CDR3. V was cut by 0 bases and J by 0 bases, with 8 bases left in between. Germline V CDR1 and CDR2: LNHDA, SQIVND (reference sequence). This CDR3 is CASSIDRSANTGELFF. The CDR3 DNA reads as TGTGCCAGTAGTATAGATCGAAGTGCGAACACCGGGGAGCTGTTTTTT.

The J gene is TRBJ2-1, the V gene TRBV19; 11 nucleotides line up with TRBD2. This CDR3 is 14 amino acids long. The V gene's germline CDR1 is LNHDA and CDR2 SQIVND (reference sequence). The trim removed 4 bases at V and 8 bases at J, leaving 4 bases unmatched. The CDR3 nucleotides read TGTGCCAGTAGTACCTCTAGCGGGAGGTATGAGCAGTTCTTC. It translates to CASSTSSGRYEQFF. The whole variable domain, filled in from reference TRBV19 and TRBJ2-1, reads DGGITQSPKYLFRKEGQNVTLSCEQNLNHDAMYWYRQDPGQGLRLIYYSQIVNDFQKGDIAEGYSVSREKKESFPLTVTSAQKNPTAFYLCASSTSSGRYEQFFGPGTRLTVL.

In DNA form, the CDR3 reads TGTGCCAGCAGCCATGATGCCTATAGCAATCAGCCCCAGCATTTT. This encodes CASSHDAYSNQPQHF. The chain combines TRBV16 with TRBJ1-5, with D unresolved. Trimming pared 3 bases from V and 0 bases from J, leaving 9 bases between. This CDR3 spans 15 amino acids. From germline, CDR1 is KGHSY and CDR2 FQNENV.

V gene TRBV7-8 combines with J gene TRBJ1-3; D is possibly TRBD1 (5 bases). V was clipped by 5 bases and J by 4 bases, with 12 bases between them. The CDR3 has 14 amino acids. Germline CDR1 and CDR2: SGHVS and FQNEAQ. The CDR3 coding sequence is TGTGCCAGCAGCACCTTAGGGGTCGGAAACACCATATATTTT. Its translation is CASSTLGVGNTIYF.

The rearrangement uses TRBV7-3 and TRBJ2-3, with D uncertain. The V end was cut by 5 bases, the J end by 1 base, with 7 bases between. The CDR3 runs to 13 residues. Germline V gene data show CDR1 as SGHTA and CDR2 as FQGTGA. The CDR3 DNA reads as TGTGCCAGCAGCCCGGACGGCACAGATACGCAGTATTTT. It is translated as CASSPDGTDTQYF.

V is TRBV27 and J is TRBJ1-1, with 10 bases fitting TRBD1. J was trimmed by 4 bases and V by 1 base; bases with no gene match: 6. The CDR3 has 16 amino acids. From germline, CDR1 is MNHEY and CDR2 SMNVEV (reference sequence). Written as DNA, the CDR3 is TGTGCCAGCAGTTTATACCACCGGGACAGGGGCACTGAAGCTTTCTTT. Translated, it gives CASSLYHRDRGTEAFF.

V and J are TRBV7-9 and TRBJ1-6, with D tentatively TRBD1 (5 bases). Trimming took off 6 bases at V and 4 bases at J, with 16 bases between the two ends. Germline V gene data show CDR1 as SEHNR and CDR2 as FQNEAQ (reference sequence). The CDR3 is made up of 16 amino acids. The CDR3 here is CASRSPGRLYNSPLHF. In DNA, the CDR3 is TGTGCCAGCAGGAGCCCGGGACGGTTGTATAATTCACCCCTCCACTTT. The whole variable domain, filled in from reference TRBV7-9 and TRBJ1-6, reads DTGVSQNPRHKITKRGQNVTFRCDPISEHNRLYWYRQTLGQGPEFLTYFQNEAQLEKSRLLSDRFSAERPKGSFSTLEIQRTEQGDSAMYLCASRSPGRLYNSPLHFGNGTRLTVT.